This record concerns one T cell receptor beta chain sequence. This clone was seen more than once but under ten times. The antigen it recognizes is unknown. No base quality values were provided; no much bigger clone lies one nucleotide off. The data originate from a study of blood T cell repertoires in COVID-19 (dated by TCRdb to 2018 to 2020). A note on the overall study: Samples from collaborators originated in the United States, Italy and Spain and spanned both the acute and convalescent phases of COVID-19. The prospective study material was composed of cDNA or gDNA derived from T cells, B-cell-depleted T cells, or PBMCs. Subjects who had been exposed to COVID-19, were actively infected with it, or had recovered from it provided the deeply sampled blood TCRbeta repertoires that made up the dataset. The repertoires were released in a freely available public database meant as a resource for research on the immune response to SARS-CoV-2. The samples were drawn from two sources: the first 160 participants of the ongoing ImmuneRACE study, and 1,000 to 1,500 subjects contributed by 6 global collaborators. Sample metadata almost always included a de-identified subject ID, COVID-19 status, age in years and sex. Where available, HLA class I and class II types were taken from metadata supplied by the sample provider and were not determined by assay-based typing. General conclusions and limits of the study: Clinical and demographic metadata were provided uncurated, with the amount varying by source and participant.

From cysteine to phenylalanine, the CDR3 is 14 amino acids long. Here the CDR3 DNA is all that survives: 42 bases in frame from base 1. For CDR1 and CDR2, the germline V gene (reference sequence) lists LNHDA and SQIVND. At the junction V is shortened by 2 bases and J by 3 bases, with 11 bases in between. TCRbeta CDR3 regions were amplified from genomic DNA using the immunoSEQ Assay, a bias-controlled multiplex PCR. As for how the authors treated the data: The number of nucleated cells in each sample was estimated by amplification of reference gene primers within the assay. To quantify the absolute abundance of each unique TCRbeta CDR3 rearrangement, sequence reads were collapsed and filtered. For each sample, productive Simpson clonality was calculated as the square root of Simpson's diversity index across productive rearrangements. The source is immuneACCESS, and TCRdb retained only in-frame sequences with V and J called. Part of the clones is not carried over; for the studies checked, unresolved V genes explain less than half of this, and the remainder is unexplained. V and J calls and clone size are those listed in that table; D and trimming were worked out from the DNA. The sample yields 150,000 to 200,000 clones; around four fifths were counted once. The ten largest make up about 4% of the sample.

Enrolling through a virtual design, the prospective study's participants ranged in age from roughly 18 to 100 years and lived across roughly 24 United States geographic areas. To assign participants to cohorts, the prospective study relied on clinical history that participants themselves reported in a screening survey and a study questionnaire. In the prospective study, whole blood, serum and a nasopharyngeal or oropharyngeal swab were collected from each participant by mobile phlebotomists. Prospective study participants could optionally give additional blood draws and questionnaires over a roughly two-month period. Before DNA extraction, blood samples from the prospective study were shipped at room temperature or frozen.

This receptor was identified in a woman in her 50s in a cohort exposed to, infected with or recovered from COVID-19 (not recorded which). The chain was built from TRBV19 and TRBJ2-7; tentative D gene TRBD1, with 5 bases matching. Sequencing input: PBMCs or T cells enriched from blood (not recorded which). For the CDR3, the sequence is CASSIQGQVYEQYF. The DNA reads as follows: TGTGCCAGTAGTATACAGGGTCAAGTCTACGAGCAGTACTTC.